Listed below are T cell receptor beta chains from one sample, sequenced in a study of blood T cell repertoires in COVID-19. Profiled with immunoSEQ multiplex PCR; TCRdb holds only in-frame clones, not every one. The sample records some 150,000 clones, approximately 80% being singletons. Sequencing was carried out using peripheral blood. These receptor sequences come from a man between 60 and 75 years old with active or convalescent COVID-19. Both conserved end residues are part of each CDR3. The D gene is left open where the match is weak. Clone size is not always given. Where it is, it says once, few, many or a class for expanded clones.

TRBJ1-1,-,-,TRBV6-6,TGTGCCAGCAGTTATGGACTAGCGGGAGGGGGGACTGAAGCTTTCTTT,CASSYGLAGGGTEAFF
TRBJ1-5,-,-,TRBV6-5,TGTGCCAGCAGTAGGGGGGGCGATGGCAATCAGCCCCAGCATTTT,CASSRGGDGNQPQHF
TRBJ2-2,-,TRBD1,TRBV14,TGTGCCAGCAGCCCTCAAACAGGGGCCGGGGAGCTGTTTTTT,CASSPQTGAGELFF
TRBJ1-2,-,-,TRBV5-1,TGCGCCAGCAGGTTTCAGCAGGGGCCTGACTATGGCTACACCTTC,CASRFQQGPDYGYTF
TRBJ2-1,-,TRBD2,TRBV7-3,TGTGCCAGCAGCACCGGACTAGCCAATGAGCAGTTCTTC,CASSTGLANEQFF
TRBJ2-3,-,-,TRBV6-1,TGTGCCAGCAGTGAGGAGAGGGGGTCGGTAGATACGCAGTATTTT,CASSEERGSVDTQYF
TRBJ2-7,-,TRBD2,TRBV28,TGTGCCAGCAGTTTGTTTTATCTAGCGGCACCCTTCTACGAGCAGTACTTC,CASSLFYLAAPFYEQYF
TRBJ2-1,-,TRBD2,TRBV7-8,TGTGCCAGCAGCTTAGCCAGAGCGGGACGAGTCAATGAGCAGTTCTTC,CASSLARAGRVNEQFF
TRBJ2-2,-,-,TRBV19,TGTGCCAGTTCCGACAGGTGGACCGGGGAGCTGTTTTTT,CASSDRWTGELFF
TRBJ1-2,-,-,TRBV7-2,TGTGCCAGCATCTTACATCAGGGCGGCTATGGCTACACCTTC,CASILHQGGYGYTF
TRBJ2-1,-,-,TRBV6-2/TRBV6-3,TGTGCCAGCAGTTACTCTCCCGGGACCTACAATGAGCAGTTCTTC,CASSYSPGTYNEQFF
TRBJ1-3,once,-,TRBV10-3,TGTGCCACATCCCCGGGACAAACCTCTGGAAACACCATATATTTT,CATSPGQTSGNTIYF
TRBJ2-5,-,TRBD1,TRBV7-8,TGTGCCAGCAGCAGACAGCCGGGACAGGGGGCAGAGACCCAGTACTTC,CASSRQPGQGAETQYF
TRBJ2-3,-,-,TRBV6-5,TGTGCCAGCCTCTCCAGGAGGCCTGGGACAGATACGCAGTATTTT,CASLSRRPGTDTQYF
TRBJ2-1,-,-,TRBV9,TGTGCCAGCAGCGTTATCGGCGGGAACCTGTACAATGAGCAGTTCTTC,CASSVIGGNLYNEQFF
TRBJ1-5,few,TRBD1,TRBV7-2,TGTGCCAGCAGCTCGGACAGGGGGCGAGATCAGCCCCAGCATTTT,CASSSDRGRDQPQHF
TRBJ2-7,few,-,TRBV19,TGTGCCAGTATACCCCCCGGAGGGGTCGAGCAGTACTTC,CASIPPGGVEQYF
TRBJ1-6,-,-,TRBV5-1,TGCGCCAGCAGCTTGGATTTGGGCAATTCACCCCTCCACTTT,CASSLDLGNSPLHF
TRBJ2-1,-,TRBD2,TRBV30,TGTGCCTCAACACCGGGAGACGGGAGGGCCTGGAATGAGCAGTTCTTC,CASTPGDGRAWNEQFF
TRBJ2-7,few,TRBD2,TRBV4-3,TGCGCCAGCAGCCAAGATCGGGGGGGAGGTTACGAGCAGTACTTC,CASSQDRGGGYEQYF
TRBJ2-3,-,TRBD2,TRBV4-3,TGCGCCAGCAGCCAGTTAAGGATGCGGGGGGACACAGATACGCAGTATTTT,CASSQLRMRGDTDTQYF
TRBJ2-5,-,TRBD2,TRBV5-1,TGCGCCAGCAGTCTCTTTTCGGGAGGGGGGGAGACCCAGTACTTC,CASSLFSGGGETQYF
TRBJ1-3,few,-,TRBV7-3,TGTGCCAGCAGCTTAAGCCCCCCAGGCACCAACTCTGGAAACACCATATATTTT,CASSLSPPGTNSGNTIYF
TRBJ2-1,-,TRBD2,TRBV11-3,TGTGCCAGCAGCCCCTCTGCGGGAGGGCCCAATGAGCAGTTCTTC,CASSPSAGGPNEQFF
TRBJ1-5,-,-,TRBV5-5,TGTGCCAGCAGACCAGGTGGCAATCAGCCCCAGCATTTT,CASRPGGNQPQHF
TRBJ1-2,-,TRBD1,TRBV10-3,TGTGCCATCAGCCTACAGGGGCCGACGGGCTACACCTTC,CAISLQGPTGYTF
TRBJ2-7,-,TRBD1,TRBV24-1,TGTGCCACCAGCGAGTCCGGGACAGGGGACTACGAGCAGTACTTC,CATSESGTGDYEQYF
TRBJ2-2,-,TRBD1,TRBV18,TGTGCCAGCTCACCAGCTTTGGTAGGACAGGGAGACGGCGGGGAGCTGTTTTTT,CASSPALVGQGDGGELFF
TRBJ1-2,-,TRBD1,TRBV5-4,TGTGCCAGCAGCGGAAGGGGGCTAGGGTATGGCTACACCTTC,CASSGRGLGYGYTF
TRBJ2-5,few,TRBD1,TRBV2,TGTGCCAGCAGCATGAGACAGGGGCAAGAGACCCAGTACTTC,CASSMRQGQETQYF
TRBJ2-5,-,-,TRBV2,TGTGCCAGCAGAGTCCAGGGGTCAAGGGAGACCCAGTACTTC,CASRVQGSRETQYF
TRBJ1-1,once,-,TRBV28,TGTGCCAGCAGTTCAGGGGCGAGGGAAGCTTTCTTT,CASSSGAREAFF
TRBJ1-5,-,TRBD1,TRBV27,TGTGCCAGCACCCCCAACAGGGGTAGCAATCAGCCCCAGCATTTT,CASTPNRGSNQPQHF
TRBJ1-1,-,-,TRBV6-5,TGTGCCAGCAGTTTAGGTGGGGCGCGAACGTACACTGAAGCTTTCTTT,CASSLGGARTYTEAFF
TRBJ2-3,once,-,TRBV7-2,TGTGCCAGCTGTCGGGAGCCGAGCACAGATACGCAGTATTTT,CASCREPSTDTQYF
TRBJ2-1,-,TRBD2,TRBV6-2/TRBV6-3,TGTGCCAGCAGTTACGAGGCTAGCGGGAGGGCTACCGGGCAGTTCTTC,CASSYEASGRATGQFF
TRBJ2-2,few,TRBD2,TRBV5-1,TGCGCCAGCAGCTTGGGGATCCTTGTCAGCGGGAGGAACACCGGGGAGCTGTTTTTT,CASSLGILVSGRNTGELFF
TRBJ2-7,-,TRBD1,TRBV27,TGTGCCAGCAGTGTACGGACAGGTGGATACGAGCAGTACTTC,CASSVRTGGYEQYF
TRBJ2-7,-,-,TRBV4-1,TGCGCCAGCAGCCTTAAGGACCCAACACTGGCGGGAAGCTCCTACGAGCAGTACTTC,CASSLKDPTLAGSSYEQYF
TRBJ2-5,-,TRBD2,TRBV7-2,TGTGCCAGCAGCTCTGCGGGAGGGGGTGGAGAGACCCAGTACTTC,CASSSAGGGGETQYF
TRBJ2-1,-,TRBD2,TRBV28,TGTGCCAGCAGCCCCGGGACTAGCGGGAGCCATGAGCAGTTCTTC,CASSPGTSGSHEQFF
TRBJ2-2,-,TRBD2,TRBV5-6,TGTGCCAGCAGCTTGGCGGGGGTAGCGGGAGGTCGATCCGGGGAGCTGTTTTTT,CASSLAGVAGGRSGELFF
TRBJ1-5,many,-,TRBV6-5,TGTGCCAGCAGAGCTTACAATCAGCCCCAGCATTTT,CASRAYNQPQHF
TRBJ2-7,-,TRBD1,TRBV7-9,TGTGCCAGCAGCATCCGCCGGGACAGGGGTTCCTACGAGCAGTACTTC,CASSIRRDRGSYEQYF
TRBJ2-2,-,TRBD1,TRBV11-2,TGTGCCAGCCGAAGGGGGCAGGGCGGGGAGCTGTTTTTT,CASRRGQGGELFF
TRBJ2-5,-,-,TRBV7-9,TGTGCCAGCAGCTTAGTTACTGGAGGGATTTGGTACCAAGAGACCCAGTACTTC,CASSLVTGGIWYQETQYF
TRBJ2-7,few,-,TRBV27,TGTGCCAGCAGTTTTGAGGCTGGTGAGCAGTACTTC,CASSFEAGEQYF
TRBJ1-4,-,TRBD1,TRBV28,TGTGCCAGCAGTTTCCTCGGGAGGGGGCGAATGAATGAAAAACTGTTTTTT,CASSFLGRGRMNEKLFF